This T cell receptor beta chain was observed in a study of T-cell memory formation after mild COVID-19. Study results and caveats: Some SARS-CoV-2-responding clones were already detected in memory before infection.

TCRdb processed the 5' RACE reads anew with MiXCR; each CDR3 protein has one entry. The table lists more than 200,000 distinct CDR3 sequences, about 17% of them singletons. On this clonotype: Its cognate antigen is unknown.

Material for sequencing was PBMCs or a T cell subset sorted from them (not recorded which). This TCR came from a man between 18 and 29 years old who had mild COVID-19 (a few samples of this study predate the infection). Cell type and time point are not known.

The DNA for the CDR3 is TGTGCCAGCAGCTTCTCCCTAGCGGGGGCCGGAGGGCAGACCCAGTACTTC. Translated, it gives CASSFSLAGAGGQTQYF. V is TRBV7-9 and J is TRBJ2-5; 10 positions match TRBD2. CDR3 size: 17 residues. Germline V gene data show CDR1 as SEHNR and CDR2 as FQNEAQ (reference sequence). V lost 3 bases and J lost 6; bases outside the gene matches: 13.